This T cell receptor (beta chain) was profiled in a study of control samples from healthy donors and cancer patients. Deletions cut 5 bases from V and 7 bases from J, with 17 bases between. Germline V gene data show CDR1 as SEHNR and CDR2 as FQNEAQ (reference sequence). CDR3 size: 15 residues. Produced via immunoSEQ multiplex PCR; TCRdb's table is partial and in-frame only. The data contain approximately 140,000 clones, roughly 92% of them singletons. The sample comprised blood. The gene calls are TRBV7-9 and TRBJ2-2, with a tentative D call TRBD1 (5 bases). This sequence was found in a man aged 30-40 years in good health. This CDR3 is CASSPRALGVGELFF. The CDR3 nucleotides read TGTGCCAGCAGCCCCCGCGCCCTAGGGGTCGGGGAGCTGTTTTTT. Full variable domain (missing parts from reference TRBV7-9 and TRBJ2-2): DTGVSQNPRHKITKRGQNVTFRCDPISEHNRLYWYRQTLGQGPEFLTYFQNEAQLEKSRLLSDRFSAERPKGSFSTLEIQRTEQGDSAMYLCASSPRALGVGELFFGEGSRLTVL.